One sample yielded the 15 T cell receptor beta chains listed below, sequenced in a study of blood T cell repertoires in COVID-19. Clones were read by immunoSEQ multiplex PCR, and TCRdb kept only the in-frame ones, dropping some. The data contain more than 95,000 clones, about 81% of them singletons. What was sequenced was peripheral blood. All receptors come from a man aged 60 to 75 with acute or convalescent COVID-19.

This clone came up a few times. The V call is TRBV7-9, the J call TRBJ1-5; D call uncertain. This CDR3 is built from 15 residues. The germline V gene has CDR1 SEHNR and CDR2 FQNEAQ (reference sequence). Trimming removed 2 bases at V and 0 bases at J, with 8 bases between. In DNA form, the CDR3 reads TGTGCCAGCAGCTTATACGGGAATAGCAATCAGCCCCAGCATTTT. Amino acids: CASSLYGNSNQPQHF.

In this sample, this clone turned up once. CDR3 protein: CASSLDSTGSTDTQYF. The CDR3 DNA follows: TGCGCCAGCAGCTTGGATTCGACAGGGAGCACAGATACGCAGTATTTT. This chain joins TRBV5-1 and TRBJ2-3; 7 positions match TRBD1. The CDR3 has 16 amino acids. Germline CDR1 and CDR2: SGHRS and YFSETQ. With V trimmed by 0 bases and J by 0 bases, 4 bases remained unmatched.

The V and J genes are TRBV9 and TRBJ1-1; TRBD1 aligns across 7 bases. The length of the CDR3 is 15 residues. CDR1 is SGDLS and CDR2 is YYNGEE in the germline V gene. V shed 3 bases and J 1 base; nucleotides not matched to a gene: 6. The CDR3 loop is CASSGTGTANTEAFF. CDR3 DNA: TGTGCCAGCAGCGGAACCGGGACAGCGAACACTGAAGCTTTCTTT.

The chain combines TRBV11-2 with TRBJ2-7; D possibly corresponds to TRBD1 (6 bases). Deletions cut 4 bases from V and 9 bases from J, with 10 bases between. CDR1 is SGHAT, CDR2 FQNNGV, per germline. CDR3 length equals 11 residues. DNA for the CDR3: TGTGCCAGCAGCTCTGAGGGGGTGCAGTACGTC. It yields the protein CASSSEGVQYV.

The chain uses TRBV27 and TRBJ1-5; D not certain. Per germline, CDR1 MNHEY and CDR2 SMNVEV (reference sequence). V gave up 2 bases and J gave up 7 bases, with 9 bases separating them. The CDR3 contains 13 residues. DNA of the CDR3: TGTGCCAGCAGTTTAATATTTGGCCAGCCCCAGCATTTT. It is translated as CASSLIFGQPQHF.

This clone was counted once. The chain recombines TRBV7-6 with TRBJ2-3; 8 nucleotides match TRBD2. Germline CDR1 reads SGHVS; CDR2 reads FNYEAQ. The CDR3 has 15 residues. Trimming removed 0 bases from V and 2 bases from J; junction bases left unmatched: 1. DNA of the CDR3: TGTGCCAGCAGCTTAGCACTAGCGGTCACAGATACGCAGTATTTT. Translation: CASSLALAVTDTQYF.

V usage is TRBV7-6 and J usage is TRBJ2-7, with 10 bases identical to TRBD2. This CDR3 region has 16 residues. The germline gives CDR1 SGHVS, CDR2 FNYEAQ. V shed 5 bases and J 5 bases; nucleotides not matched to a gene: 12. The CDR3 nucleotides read TGTGCCAGCAGCCCCGGGCCACTAGCGGGGATCAACGAGCAGTACTTC. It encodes CASSPGPLAGINEQYF.

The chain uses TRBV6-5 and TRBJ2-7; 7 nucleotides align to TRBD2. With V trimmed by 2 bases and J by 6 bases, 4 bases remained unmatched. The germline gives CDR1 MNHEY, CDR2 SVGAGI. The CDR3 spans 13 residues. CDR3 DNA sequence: TGTGCCAGCAGTTACGCAGGGAGGGTCGAGCAGTACGTC. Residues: CASSYAGRVEQYV.

In DNA, the CDR3 is TGTGCCACCAGTGACTCACAGGGATTCGTGGGCTACACCTTC. Its translation: CATSDSQGFVGYTF. This chain uses TRBV24-1 with TRBJ1-2, with D possibly being TRBD1 (6 bases). Germline V lookup: CDR1 KGHDR, CDR2 SFDVKD. This CDR3 has 14 amino acids. The V and J ends lost 4 bases and 8 bases respectively, with 16 bases between them.

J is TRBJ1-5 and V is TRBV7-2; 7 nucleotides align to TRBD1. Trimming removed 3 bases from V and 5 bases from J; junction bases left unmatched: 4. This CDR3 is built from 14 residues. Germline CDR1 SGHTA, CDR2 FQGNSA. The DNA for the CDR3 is TGTGCCAGCAGCTTGGGACAGACTTATCAGCCCCAGCATTTT. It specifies CASSLGQTYQPQHF. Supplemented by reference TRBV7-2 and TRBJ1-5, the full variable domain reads GAGVSQSPSNKVTEKGKDVELRCDPISGHTALYWYRQSLGQGLEFLIYFQGNSAPDKSGLPSDRFSAERTGGSVSTLTIQRTQQEDSAVYLCASSLGQTYQPQHFGDGTRLSIL.

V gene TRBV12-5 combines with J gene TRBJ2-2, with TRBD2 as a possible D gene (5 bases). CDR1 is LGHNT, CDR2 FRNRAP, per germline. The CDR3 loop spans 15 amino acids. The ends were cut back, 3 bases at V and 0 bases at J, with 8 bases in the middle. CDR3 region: CASGLRGANTGELFF. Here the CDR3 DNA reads TGTGCTAGTGGTTTACGGGGAGCGAACACCGGGGAGCTGTTTTTT.

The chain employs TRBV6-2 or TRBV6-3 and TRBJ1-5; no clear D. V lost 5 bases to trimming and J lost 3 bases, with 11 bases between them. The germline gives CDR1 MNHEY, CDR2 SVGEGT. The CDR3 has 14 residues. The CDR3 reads CASSPYRFNQPQHF. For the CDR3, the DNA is TGTGCCAGCAGTCCATACAGATTCAATCAGCCCCAGCATTTT.

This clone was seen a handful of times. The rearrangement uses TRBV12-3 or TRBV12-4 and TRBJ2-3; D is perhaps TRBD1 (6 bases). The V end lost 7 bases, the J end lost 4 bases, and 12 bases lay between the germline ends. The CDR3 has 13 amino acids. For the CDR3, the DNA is TGTGCCAGCACCGTGAACAGGGCAGATACGCAGTATTTT. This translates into CASTVNRADTQYF.

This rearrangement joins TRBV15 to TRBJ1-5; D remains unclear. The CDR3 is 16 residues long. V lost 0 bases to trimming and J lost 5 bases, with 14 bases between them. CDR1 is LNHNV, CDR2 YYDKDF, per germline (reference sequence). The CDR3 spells CATSRDEARFDQPQHF. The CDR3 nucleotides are TGTGCCACCAGCAGAGATGAAGCGCGTTTCGATCAGCCCCAGCATTTT.

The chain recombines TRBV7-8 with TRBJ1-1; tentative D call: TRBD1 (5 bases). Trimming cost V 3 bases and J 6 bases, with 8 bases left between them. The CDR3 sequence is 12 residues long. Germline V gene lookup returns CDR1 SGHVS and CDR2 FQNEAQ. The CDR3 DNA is TGTGCCAGCAGCTTTCAGGGATCTGAAGCTTTCTTT. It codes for CASSFQGSEAFF.